The 31 T cell receptor beta chains reported below all come from one sample, sequenced in a study of shared clonotypes between healthy human individuals. Measured with immunoSEQ multiplex PCR; TCRdb has only the in-frame clones, and not every one. The sample has some 1.1 million clones; roughly 77% are singletons. Sequenced sample: memory CD4+ T cells from PBMCs. Indicated subset: CD45RA-negative fraction. These receptors were taken from a man between 18 and 29 years old in good health. Some clones in this sample may be carry-over from other donors' samples.

The V gene is TRBV27, the J gene TRBJ2-6, with D possibly TRBD2 on 5 matching bases. The CDR3 is made up of 16 amino acids. Deletions cut 2 bases from V and 0 bases from J, with 8 bases between. Germline-derived CDR1 and CDR2 are MNHEY and SMNVEV (reference sequence). The DNA of the CDR3 is TGTGCCAGCAGTTTAGGACTCCTCTCTGGGGCCAACGTCCTGACTTTC. Amino acids: CASSLGLLSGANVLTF. Using reference TRBV27 and TRBJ2-6 for the parts outside the CDR3, the full variable domain is EAQVTQNPRYLITVTGKKLTVTCSQNMNHEYMSWYRQDPGLGLRQIYYSMNVEVTDKGDVPEGYKVSRKEKRNFPLILESPSPNQTSLYFCASSLGLLSGANVLTFGAGSRLTVL.

This chain connects TRBV28 to TRBJ1-1; 8 nucleotides match TRBD1. Trimming removed 6 bases from V and 0 bases from J; junction bases left unmatched: 3. The CDR3 contains 14 residues. Germline V gene data show CDR1 as MDHEN and CDR2 as SYDVKM. The CDR3 loop reads CASRAGGLNTEAFF. In nucleotides, the CDR3 is TGTGCCAGCAGGGCAGGGGGCTTGAACACTGAAGCTTTCTTT.

In regard to this clone: This could be a read error, since a much larger clone is one nucleotide away. The sample carries other DNA sequences with the same CDR3. The chain couples TRBV5-1 to TRBJ2-7, with D possibly matching TRBD1 (6 bases). Trimming cost V 4 bases and J 3 bases, with 8 bases left between them. The CDR3 is made up of 12 amino acids. From germline, CDR1 is SGHRS and CDR2 YFSETQ. The CDR3 coding sequence is TGCGCCAGCAGCCTACAGGGCTACGAGCAGTACTTC. It translates to CASSLQGYEQYF.

This chain links TRBV6-5 with TRBJ2-5; D unresolved. This CDR3 has 15 amino acids. Trimming took 0 bases from V and 2 from J, leaving 10 bases between them. CDR1 is MNHEY and CDR2 is SVGAGI in the germline V gene. The CDR3 coding sequence is TGTGCCAGCAGTTACTCATCAGGAGTTCAAGAGACCCAGTACTTC. It is translated as CASSYSSGVQETQYF.

With respect to this clone: This same CDR3 is encoded by further DNA sequences in the sample. The chain employs TRBV28 and TRBJ1-2; 7 nucleotides match TRBD1. This CDR3 is 12 amino acids long. V shed 8 bases, J shed 2 bases, and the junction held 2 bases outside the gene matches. Germline-derived CDR1 and CDR2 are MDHEN and SYDVKM. The CDR3 here is CASVGQNYGYTF. CDR3 bases: TGTGCCAGCGTGGGACAGAACTATGGCTACACCTTC.

A few counts support this clone. The rearrangement uses TRBV30 and TRBJ2-1; D remains unclear. CDR1 is GTSNPN and CDR2 is SVGIG in the germline V gene (reference sequence). The CDR3 is made up of 11 amino acids. Trimming took 7 bases from V and 1 from J, leaving 5 bases between them. The DNA of the CDR3 is TGTGCCTTTGAATCCTACAATGAGCAGTTCTTC. Translation: CAFESYNEQFF.

A few counts support this clone. The chain carries TRBV27 and TRBJ1-1; no clear D gene. In germline, CDR1 is MNHEY, CDR2 SMNVEV (reference sequence). This CDR3 comprises 14 residues. V was shortened by 3 bases and J by 5 bases, with 13 bases between the two germline ends. The CDR3 spells CASSFSDAGTEAFF. DNA of the CDR3: TGTGCCAGCAGTTTTTCAGACGCGGGGACTGAAGCTTTCTTT.

The V call is TRBV29-1, the J call TRBJ2-5, with 7 bases identical to TRBD1. CDR1 is SQVTM and CDR2 is ANQGSEA in the germline V gene. This CDR3 is 11 amino acids long. V was clipped by 7 bases and J by 7 bases; unmatched bases: 6. Here the CDR3 reads CSGQGPGTQYF. In nucleotides, the CDR3 is TGCAGCGGACAGGGCCCAGGGACCCAGTACTTC.

In regard to this clone: This likely came from a read error, as a far larger clone is one base away. The V call is TRBV5-5, the J call TRBJ1-2; perhaps TRBD1 as D (5 bases). The CDR3 sequence is 12 residues long. V shed 3 bases and J shed 2 bases, with 5 bases lying between them. Germline CDR1 SGHKS, CDR2 YYEKEE (reference sequence). This chain's CDR3 is CASSSGNYGYTF. The CDR3 nucleotides are TGTGCCAGCAGCTCAGGGAACTATGGCTACACCTTC. Supplemented by reference TRBV5-5 and TRBJ1-2, the full variable domain reads DAGVTQSPTHLIKTRGQQVTLRCSPISGHKSVSWYQQVLGQGPQFIFQYYEKEERGRGNFPDRFSARQFPNYSSELNVNALLLGDSALYLCASSSGNYGYTFGSGTRLTVV.

The CDR3 loop is CASSPHLASSEKLFF. The CDR3 region has the DNA TGTGCCAGCAGCCCCCATTTGGCCAGTAGTGAAAAACTGTTTTTT. V usage is TRBV4-2 and J usage is TRBJ1-4; D is ambiguous. The length of the CDR3 is 15 residues. CDR1 is LGHNA, CDR2 YNFKEQ, per germline. The V and J ends lost 4 bases and 7 bases respectively, with 16 bases between them.

V and J are TRBV11-2 and TRBJ1-3; no firm D call. The CDR3 totals 13 residues. Germline CDR1 is SGHAT and CDR2 is FQNNGV. Trimming stripped 3 bases from V and 2 bases from J, with 5 bases between. This CDR3 is CASSLSPGNTIYF. The CDR3 DNA sequence: TGTGCCAGCAGCTTGTCCCCTGGAAACACCATATATTTT.

The V call is TRBV5-1, the J call TRBJ1-5; D not resolved. The V gene lost 0 bases and the J gene lost 5 bases, with 12 bases spanning the gap. CDR3 length: 15 amino acids. The germline V gene has CDR1 SGHRS and CDR2 YFSETQ. The CDR3 region has the DNA TGCGCCAGCAGCTTGGGAACTCTGAGGGATCAGCCCCAGCATTTT. Amino acids: CASSLGTLRDQPQHF.

V usage is TRBV19 and J usage is TRBJ1-1; TRBD1 is a possible D gene (5 bases). Trimming removed 3 bases from V and 2 bases from J, with 16 bases in between. Germline assignment: CDR1 LNHDA and CDR2 SQIVND (reference sequence). This CDR3 comprises 16 residues. The CDR3 region is CASSMPGTATNTEAFF. The CDR3 DNA sequence: TGTGCCAGTAGTATGCCTGGGACGGCCACTAACACTGAAGCTTTCTTT.

CDR3: CASSGGNFQETQYF. In DNA, the CDR3 is TGTGCCAGCAGCGGGGGGAACTTCCAAGAGACCCAGTACTTC. The chain employs TRBV6-1 and TRBJ2-5; 7 positions agree with TRBD2. V shed 6 bases and J 1 base; nucleotides not matched to a gene: 5. Germline V gene lookup returns CDR1 MNHNS and CDR2 SASEGT. The CDR3 has 14 amino acids.

This clone was recorded at least ten times. This rearrangement joins TRBV5-1 to TRBJ1-5; D gene ambiguous. Trimming pared 4 bases from V and 9 bases from J, leaving 14 bases between. CDR1 and CDR2 (germline): SGHRS, YFSETQ. CDR3 length: 13 amino acids. This CDR3 reads CASSIGLSGPQHF. CDR3 coding DNA: TGCGCCAGCAGCATCGGACTATCAGGGCCCCAGCATTTT. Full variable domain (missing parts from reference TRBV5-1 and TRBJ1-5): KAGVTQTPRYLIKTRGQQVTLSCSPISGHRSVSWYQQTPGQGLQFLFEYFSETQRNKGNFPGRFSGRQFSNSRSEMNVSTLELGDSALYLCASSIGLSGPQHFGDGTRLSIL.

The chain uses TRBV6-6 and TRBJ1-2, with 11 bases matching TRBD1. Unmatched junction bases numbered 7, after V lost 6 bases and J lost 4 bases. Germline V gives CDR1 MNHNY, CDR2 SVGAGI (reference sequence). The CDR3 has 15 amino acids. CDR3 loop: CASSRPGQGGYGYTF. The DNA for the CDR3 is TGTGCCAGCAGCCGCCCGGGACAGGGGGGCTATGGCTACACCTTC.

This clone was recorded only once. This chain uses TRBV5-4 with TRBJ2-7; 9 bases agree with TRBD2. J gave up 4 bases and V 1 base, and 6 bases lay outside the gene matches. The CDR3 runs 15 residues. Germline CDR1 and CDR2: SGHNT and YYREEE (reference sequence). The CDR3 nucleotides are TGTGCCAGCAGCTTGTCTGGGACTAGCAGTTACGAGCAGTACTTC. As protein: CASSLSGTSSYEQYF.

The table lists this clone with a few counts. The chain has TRBV18 and TRBJ2-2; the D gene is possibly TRBD1 (5 bases). Per germline, CDR1 KGHSH and CDR2 LQKENI. Trimming removed 9 bases from V and 6 bases from J, with 11 bases in between. The CDR3 runs to 12 residues. The DNA for the CDR3 is TGTGCCAGTTCTCAGGGTTCCGGGGAGCTGTTTTTT. It codes for CASSQGSGELFF. The variable domain in full, completed from reference TRBV18 and TRBJ2-2, reads NAGVMQNPRHLVRRRGQEARLRCSPMKGHSHVYWYRQLPEEGLKFMVYLQKENIIDESGMPKERFSAEFPKEGPSILRIQQVVRGDSAAYFCASSQGSGELFFGEGSRLTVL.

This chain joins TRBV5-1 and TRBJ2-1; no reliable D call. This CDR3 has 16 residues. Per the germline V gene, CDR1 is SGHRS and CDR2 is YFSETQ. V lost 0 bases, J lost 2 bases, and 12 bases lay in between. In DNA, the CDR3 is TGCGCCAGCAGCTTGGGTGGGAATACGGCCTACAATGAGCAGTTCTTC. It encodes CASSLGGNTAYNEQFF.

The chain uses TRBV28 and TRBJ2-1; 12 bases line up with TRBD2. V lost 5 bases, J lost 7 bases, and 12 bases stayed unmatched. This CDR3 spans 17 amino acids. CDR1 MDHEN and CDR2 SYDVKM come from the germline V gene. The DNA for the CDR3 is TGTGCCAGCAGTCCCCGGGTCCGGACTAGCGGGACGAATGAGCAGTTCTTC. Amino acids: CASSPRVRTSGTNEQFF. Combining the CDR3 with reference TRBV28 and TRBJ2-1 gives the whole variable domain DVKVTQSSRYLVKRTGEKVFLECVQDMDHENMFWYRQDPGLGLRLIYFSYDVKMKEKGDIPEGYSVSREKKERFSLILESASTNQTSMYLCASSPRVRTSGTNEQFFGPGTRLTVL.

The chain combines TRBV5-5 with TRBJ2-7; a weak D match, TRBD2 (5 bases). From germline, CDR1 is SGHKS and CDR2 YYEKEE (reference sequence). The CDR3 has 14 residues. Trimming removed 3 bases from V and 0 bases from J, with 10 bases in between. In DNA form, the CDR3 reads TGTGCCAGCAGCTCCGAGGGCGGCTCCTACGAGCAGTACTTC. Translating it yields CASSSEGGSYEQYF.

This clone was observed once. The genes are TRBV10-3 and TRBJ1-3; 7 bases fit TRBD1. The CDR3 is 15 residues long. Trimming at V came to 3 bases and at J to 2 bases, leaving 4 bases not matched to a gene. Germline V gene sequence: CDR1 ENHRY, CDR2 SYGVKD. The chain's CDR3 is CAISETQGTGNTIYF. The CDR3 DNA follows: TGTGCCATCAGTGAAACACAGGGGACTGGAAACACCATATATTTT.

The chain recombines TRBV5-4 with TRBJ2-5; TRBD1 or TRBD2 may be the D gene (5 bases each). The germline gives CDR1 SGHNT, CDR2 YYREEE (reference sequence). The CDR3 runs 15 residues. V lost 0 bases and J lost 2, with 11 bases in between. The CDR3 spells CASSLVGTSQETQYF. DNA of the CDR3: TGTGCCAGCAGCTTGGTAGGGACGTCGCAAGAGACCCAGTACTTC.

This chain connects TRBV11-2 to TRBJ2-5; 8 bases are a match to TRBD2. V trimming: 2 bases; J trimming: 3 bases; junction bases outside the gene matches: 2. The CDR3 is 14 amino acids. Germline V gene data show CDR1 as SGHAT and CDR2 as FQNNGV. The CDR3: CASSLNGGEETQYF. DNA for the CDR3: TGTGCCAGCAGCTTAAACGGGGGGGAAGAGACCCAGTACTTC.

This chain joins TRBV29-1 and TRBJ2-2; D is possibly TRBD2 (5 bases). V lost 7 bases to trimming and J lost 0 bases, with 12 bases between them. Germline assignment: CDR1 SQVTM and CDR2 ANQGSEA. The CDR3 sequence is 14 residues long. CDR3 residues: CSAGGLANTGELFF. CDR3 DNA sequence: TGCAGCGCCGGAGGCCTTGCGAACACCGGGGAGCTGTTTTTT.

This clone was detected only once. The chain couples TRBV2 to TRBJ1-5; D is unclear. CDR1 is SNHLY, CDR2 FYNNEI, per germline. The V gene lost 3 bases and the J gene lost 8 bases, with 11 bases spanning the gap. This CDR3 spans 13 amino acids. The CDR3 region is CASSDLGFEPQHF. DNA of the CDR3: TGTGCCAGCAGTGATTTGGGGTTTGAGCCCCAGCATTTT. The variable domain in full, completed from reference TRBV2 and TRBJ1-5, reads EPEVTQTPSHQVTQMGQEVILRCVPISNHLYFYWYRQILGQKVEFLVSFYNNEISEKSEIFDDQFSVERPDGSNFTLKIRSTKLEDSAMYFCASSDLGFEPQHFGDGTRLSIL.

This chain connects TRBV4-2 to TRBJ2-2; no clear D. The V end lost 5 bases, the J end lost 7 bases, and 11 bases lay between the germline ends. CDR3 length equals 13 residues. Germline values: CDR1 LGHNA, CDR2 YNFKEQ. The CDR3 is CASSEAPDGELFF. Here the CDR3 DNA reads TGTGCCAGCAGCGAGGCCCCGGACGGGGAGCTGTTTTTT.

The V call is TRBV7-2, the J call TRBJ2-7; D unclear. The CDR3 is made up of 15 amino acids. From germline, CDR1 is SGHTA and CDR2 FQGNSA. V was trimmed by 3 bases and J by 2 bases, leaving 14 bases between them. CDR3 region: CASSFSGSLAYEQYF. CDR3 DNA sequence: TGTGCCAGCAGCTTTTCTGGCTCCCTTGCCTACGAGCAGTACTTC.

The chain employs TRBV2 and TRBJ1-5; 7 bases fit TRBD1. Germline values: CDR1 SNHLY, CDR2 FYNNEI. V shed 6 bases, J shed 7 bases, and the junction held 9 bases outside the gene matches. The CDR3 loop spans 14 amino acids. In DNA form, the CDR3 reads TGTGCCAGCAGGTTGACAGGGTCGGAGCAGCCCCAGCATTTT. It specifies CASRLTGSEQPQHF.

The V call is TRBV6-5, the J call TRBJ1-4; D possibly corresponds to TRBD1 (6 bases). Germline CDR1 is MNHEY and CDR2 is SVGAGI. Trimming took 4 bases from V and 7 from J, leaving 13 bases between them. The CDR3 length is 14 residues. The CDR3 loop reads CASSLTSRGEKLFF. The CDR3 nucleotides read TGTGCCAGCAGTTTAACTTCCAGGGGTGAAAAACTGTTTTTT.

The rearrangement uses TRBV19 and TRBJ1-1; TRBD1 might be the D (5 bases). V was clipped by 6 bases and J by 0 bases, with 17 bases between them. CDR1 is LNHDA, CDR2 SQIVND, per germline (reference sequence). The CDR3 covers 16 residues. The DNA of the CDR3 is TGTGCCAGTAGGATCAGAATAACAGGAGTGAACACTGAAGCTTTCTTT. This codes for CASRIRITGVNTEAFF. The variable domain in full, with the rest retrieved from reference TRBV19 and TRBJ1-1, is DGGITQSPKYLFRKEGQNVTLSCEQNLNHDAMYWYRQDPGQGLRLIYYSQIVNDFQKGDIAEGYSVSREKKESFPLTVTSAQKNPTAFYLCASRIRITGVNTEAFFGQGTRLTVV.